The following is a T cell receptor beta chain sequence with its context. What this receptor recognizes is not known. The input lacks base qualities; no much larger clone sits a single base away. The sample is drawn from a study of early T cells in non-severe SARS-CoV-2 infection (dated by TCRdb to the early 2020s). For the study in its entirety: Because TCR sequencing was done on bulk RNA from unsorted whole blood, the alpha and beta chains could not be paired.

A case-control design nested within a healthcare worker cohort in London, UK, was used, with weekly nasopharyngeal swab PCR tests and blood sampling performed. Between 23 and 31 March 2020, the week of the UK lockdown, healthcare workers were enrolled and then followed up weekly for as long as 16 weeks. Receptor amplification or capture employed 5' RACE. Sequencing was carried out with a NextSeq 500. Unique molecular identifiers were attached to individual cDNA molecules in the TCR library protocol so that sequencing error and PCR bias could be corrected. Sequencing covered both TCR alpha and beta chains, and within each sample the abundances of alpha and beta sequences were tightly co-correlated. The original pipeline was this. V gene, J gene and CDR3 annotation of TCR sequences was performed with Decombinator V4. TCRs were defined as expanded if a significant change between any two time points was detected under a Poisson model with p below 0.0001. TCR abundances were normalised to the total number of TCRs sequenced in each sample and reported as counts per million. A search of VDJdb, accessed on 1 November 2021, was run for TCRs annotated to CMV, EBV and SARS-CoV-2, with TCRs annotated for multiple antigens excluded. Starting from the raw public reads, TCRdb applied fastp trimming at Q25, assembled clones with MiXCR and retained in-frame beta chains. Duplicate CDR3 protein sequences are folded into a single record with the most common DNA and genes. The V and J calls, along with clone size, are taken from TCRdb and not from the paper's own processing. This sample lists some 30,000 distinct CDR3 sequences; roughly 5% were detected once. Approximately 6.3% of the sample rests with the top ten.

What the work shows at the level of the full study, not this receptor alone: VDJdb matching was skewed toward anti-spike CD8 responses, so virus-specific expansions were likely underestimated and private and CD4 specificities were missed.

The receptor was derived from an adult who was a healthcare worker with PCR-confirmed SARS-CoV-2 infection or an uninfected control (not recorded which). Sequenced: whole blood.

CDR3 loop: CAWSVARNTGELFF. The DNA reads as follows: TGTGCCTGGAGTGTAGCCAGGAACACCGGGGAGCTGTTTTTT. The chain was built from TRBV30 and TRBJ2-2; too little of a D gene remains to name it. Via the germline V gene (reference sequence), CDR1 is GTSNPN and CDR2 SVGIG. Including cysteine and phenylalanine, the CDR3 has 14 amino acids. The retained sequence is limited to the CDR3, 42 bases, with the frame set at the first base. At the junction V is shortened by 0 bases and J by 1 base, with 6 bases in between.